Listed here are 23 T cell receptor beta chains from one sample, sequenced in a study of blood T cell repertoires in COVID-19. Profiling relied on immunoSEQ multiplex PCR, and the TCRdb table lists in-frame clones only, not all of them. Of 25,000 to 30,000 clones listed, approximately 92% are singletons. The sequenced sample consisted of peripheral blood. These receptors were obtained from a man between 60 and 70 years old with acute or convalescent COVID-19.

The chain joins TRBV5-4 to TRBJ1-2; 7 positions agree with TRBD1. The CDR3 has 14 residues. Germline V gene sequence: CDR1 SGHNT, CDR2 YYREEE (reference sequence). V was clipped by 4 bases and J by 4 bases; unmatched bases: 7. In nucleotides, the CDR3 is TGTGCCAGCAGCCTTATAACAGGGGTCTATGGCTACACCTTC. Its translation is CASSLITGVYGYTF.

CDR3 residues: CASSPTDRSHASYEQYF. The CDR3 DNA is TGTGCCAGCAGCCCCACTGACAGATCTCATGCCTCCTACGAGCAGTACTTC. The genes are TRBV7-9 and TRBJ2-7; TRBD1 might be the D (5 bases). The CDR3 length is 17 residues. V was cut by 5 bases and J by 0 bases, with 20 bases left in between. Germline CDR1 is SEHNR and CDR2 is FQNEAQ (reference sequence).

The count of this clone is one. This sequence joins TRBV19 and TRBJ1-2; TRBD1 is a possible D gene (6 bases). Trimming took off 10 bases at V and 4 bases at J, with 28 bases between the two ends. Per the germline V gene, CDR1 is LNHDA and CDR2 is SQIVND (reference sequence). This CDR3 comprises 17 residues. The CDR3 spells CATTEISLGARTYGYTF. CDR3 coding DNA: TGTGCCACCACGGAGATCTCTCTGGGGGCGCGAACCTATGGCTACACCTTC.

This chain links TRBV6-5 with TRBJ1-1; no clear D. Per the germline V gene, CDR1 is MNHEY and CDR2 is SVGAGI. The V and J ends lost 11 bases and 1 base respectively, with 14 bases between them. The CDR3 is 13 amino acids. In nucleotides, the CDR3 is TGTGCCGGCACCCGCCTAGAGAACACTGAAGCTTTCTTT. It codes for CAGTRLENTEAFF.

V and J are TRBV29-1 and TRBJ1-1, with D possibly TRBD1 on 5 matching bases. The CDR3 spans 12 residues. Trimming left V 4 bases short and J 1 base short, with 7 bases between. Germline CDR1 is SQVTM and CDR2 is ANQGSEA. CDR3 DNA sequence: TGCAGCGTTGCCACAGGGAACACTGAAGCTTTCTTT. Its translation is CSVATGNTEAFF.

The rearrangement uses TRBV25-1 and TRBJ2-3; D is uncertain. This CDR3 contains 13 residues. V shed 0 bases and J shed 2 bases, with 3 bases lying between them. CDR1 and CDR2 from the germline V gene are MGHDK and SYGVNS. This CDR3 is CASSEYYTDTQYF. The CDR3 nucleotides read TGTGCCAGCAGTGAATACTACACAGATACGCAGTATTTT.

J is TRBJ2-7 and V is TRBV10-3; D is possibly TRBD2 (6 bases). CDR1 and CDR2 from the germline V gene are ENHRY and SYGVKD. Trimming took off 4 bases at V and 7 bases at J, with 17 bases between the two ends. The CDR3 is 14 amino acids. The CDR3 DNA follows: TGTGCCATCAGTGGGGGAGGCTATTCAGGGGAGCAGTACTTC. Amino acids: CAISGGGYSGEQYF.

The V gene is TRBV10-1, the J gene TRBJ1-1, with 12 bases aligning to TRBD1. Germline loops: CDR1 WNHNN, CDR2 SYGVQD (reference sequence). Trimming took 5 bases from V and 7 from J; bases not matched to a gene: 8. The CDR3 runs 15 residues. The chain's CDR3 is CASSNRDRGLGEAFF. CDR3 sequence (DNA): TGCGCCAGCAGTAATCGGGACAGGGGGCTTGGTGAAGCTTTCTTT.

This clone was seen once. J is TRBJ1-1 and V is TRBV7-9; no clear D. Germline-derived CDR1 and CDR2 are SEHNR and FQNEAQ (reference sequence). The CDR3 runs 14 residues. The V and J ends lost 3 bases and 5 bases respectively, with 13 bases between them. The CDR3 region has the DNA TGTGCCAGCAGCTTTACGGCCCCCGGGACTGAAGCTTTCTTT. Translating it yields CASSFTAPGTEAFF.

This sequence joins TRBV10-3 and TRBJ2-7, with a tentative D call TRBD1 (6 bases). V was pared by 5 bases and J by 2 bases, with 10 bases between. The CDR3 covers 13 residues. Germline values: CDR1 ENHRY, CDR2 SYGVKD. CDR3 loop: CAISPQGPYEQYF. The CDR3 bases are TGTGCCATCAGTCCACAGGGCCCCTACGAGCAGTACTTC.

The sample holds one count of this clone. The chain links TRBV7-6 to TRBJ2-5; no definite D call. The CDR3 is made up of 15 amino acids. Looked up from germline, CDR1 is SGHVS and CDR2 is FNYEAQ. V was pared by 5 bases and J by 1 base, with 14 bases between. The CDR3 here is CASSRSQFPQETQYF. For the CDR3, the DNA is TGTGCCAGCAGCCGTTCTCAGTTCCCCCAAGAGACCCAGTACTTC.

The chain couples TRBV7-6 to TRBJ2-2; D is possibly TRBD2 (5 bases). Per the germline V gene, CDR1 is SGHVS and CDR2 is FNYEAQ. The CDR3 extends over 17 amino acids. Trimming stripped 2 bases from V and 0 bases from J, with 13 bases between. CDR3 DNA: TGTGCCAGCAGCTTACGCCCTAGCCAATCGAACACCGGGGAGCTGTTTTTT. This translates into CASSLRPSQSNTGELFF.

This chain links TRBV12-5 with TRBJ2-1, with 12 bases identical to TRBD1. This CDR3 is 15 amino acids long. Germline loops: CDR1 LGHNT, CDR2 FRNRAP. With 4 bases clipped from V and 7 bases from J, the junction kept 5 bases outside the gene matches. DNA for the CDR3: TGTGCTAGTGGTTCGGGACAGGGGGCGCGGAATGAGCAGTTCTTC. Translating gives CASGSGQGARNEQFF.

The CDR3 nucleotides read TGTGCCAGCAGCTCGCGCGGAGGGAGAGATGAGCAGTTCTTC. It yields the protein CASSSRGGRDEQFF. The chain joins TRBV7-3 to TRBJ2-1; weak D call: TRBD2 (6 bases). The germline V gene encodes CDR1 SGHTA and CDR2 FQGTGA. The CDR3 runs 14 residues. Trimming stripped 4 bases from V and 8 bases from J, with 15 bases between.

The chain uses TRBV29-1 and TRBJ1-2; 8 nucleotides align to TRBD1. In germline, CDR1 is SQVTM, CDR2 ANQGSEA. This CDR3 has 16 amino acids. V was pared by 0 bases and J by 2 bases, with 8 bases of the junction left unmatched. CDR3 loop: CSVEETRGRSNYGYTF. Here the CDR3 DNA reads TGCAGCGTTGAAGAAACCAGGGGGCGTTCGAACTATGGCTACACCTTC.

The table lists this clone with a count of one. The V gene is TRBV5-1, the J gene TRBJ2-3; 9 positions agree with TRBD1. Germline lookup yields CDR1 SGHRS and CDR2 YFSETQ. The CDR3 is 16 residues long. V dropped 3 bases and J dropped 6; count of bases not matched to a gene: 11. In DNA, the CDR3 is TGCGCCAGCAGCTGGGCGGACAGGGGTTTTTCGGATACGCAGTATTTT. Encoded protein: CASSWADRGFSDTQYF.

This clone was seen a handful of times. V usage is TRBV4-2 and J usage is TRBJ2-7; 7 nucleotides match TRBD2. In germline, CDR1 is LGHNA, CDR2 YNFKEQ. V lost 5 bases and J lost 2; bases outside the gene matches: 15. The CDR3 is 17 residues long. The chain's CDR3 is CASSNGGDRGVAYEQYF. The CDR3 DNA reads TGTGCCAGCAGCAATGGCGGGGATCGGGGGGTGGCCTACGAGCAGTACTTC.

Of note for this clone: It is unclear where the CDR3 begins or ends on the DNA, so no DNA is shown, and the CDR3 is as TCRdb lists it. The chain couples TRBV5-6 to TRBJ2-3; the DNA was not used to check the table's D call, TRBD2. The CDR3 spans 15 amino acids, including both terminal residues. Germline CDR1 and CDR2: SGHDT and YYEEEE. The CDR3 region is CASSLAPTVADTQYF.

The V call is TRBV19, the J call TRBJ1-2, with 7 bases identical to TRBD1. This CDR3 is built from 13 residues. CDR1 LNHDA and CDR2 SQIVND come from the germline V gene (reference sequence). The V and J ends lost 3 bases and 5 bases, in that order; junction bases with no gene match: 3. CDR3 sequence reads: CASSMGTEYGYTF. Written as DNA, the CDR3 is TGTGCCAGTAGTATGGGGACAGAGTATGGCTACACCTTC. The variable domain in full, with the rest retrieved from reference TRBV19 and TRBJ1-2, is DGGITQSPKYLFRKEGQNVTLSCEQNLNHDAMYWYRQDPGQGLRLIYYSQIVNDFQKGDIAEGYSVSREKKESFPLTVTSAQKNPTAFYLCASSMGTEYGYTFGSGTRLTVV.

Here the CDR3 DNA reads TGTGCCAGCAGTCCCGGGGGTAGGGTCAATGAGCAGTTCTTC. Translated: CASSPGGRVNEQFF. V usage is TRBV6-5 and J usage is TRBJ2-1; D is possibly TRBD2 (6 bases). CDR3 length: 14 amino acids. Germline CDR1 reads MNHEY; CDR2 reads SVGAGI. The germline V and J ends were trimmed by 5 bases and 6 bases, with 14 bases remaining between them.

Points on this clone: The sample has other DNA sequences that encode this CDR3 too. The genes are TRBV7-2 and TRBJ2-7; 7 bases map to TRBD1. J was trimmed by 7 bases and V by 1 base; bases with no gene match: 16. The CDR3 runs 17 residues. The germline V gene encodes CDR1 SGHTA and CDR2 FQGNSA. The CDR3 reads CASSLGRPGTASYEQYF. The DNA of the CDR3 is TGTGCCAGCAGCTTAGGACGACCCGGGACAGCGAGCTATGAGCAGTACTTC.

The chain couples TRBV19 to TRBJ2-2, with a possible D match to TRBD2 (6 bases). Deletions cut 1 base from V and 2 bases from J, with 8 bases between. The CDR3 length is 15 residues. Germline CDR1 and CDR2: LNHDA and SQIVND (reference sequence). The CDR3 is CASSIAGVNTGELFF. In DNA form, the CDR3 reads TGTGCCAGTAGTATAGCGGGGGTAAACACCGGGGAGCTGTTTTTT.

The chain recombines TRBV2 with TRBJ2-2; maybe TRBD1 (6 bases). Germline CDR1 is SNHLY and CDR2 is FYNNEI. The CDR3 extends over 13 amino acids. Trimming removed 6 bases at V and 6 bases at J, with 11 bases between. The CDR3 spells CASSLQGPGELFF. The CDR3 DNA reads as TGTGCCAGCAGCCTACAGGGCCCCGGGGAGCTGTTTTTT.